The 5 T cell receptor beta chains listed next were all sequenced from one sample in a study of cytomegalovirus exposure and HLA in healthy donors. The PCR used 60 Vbeta and 13 Jbeta primers. TCRdb's copy holds only in-frame clones and misses some; the assay was immunoSEQ multiplex PCR. Of about 140,000 clones in the sample, around 77% were seen once. Sample: PBMCs. Receptor source: a woman in her 50s in good health and CMV-seronegative.

J is TRBJ2-1 and V is TRBV5-4, with 8 bases that match TRBD1. This CDR3 is 16 amino acids long. Looked up from germline, CDR1 is SGHNT and CDR2 is YYREEE (reference sequence). With 4 bases clipped from V and 4 bases from J, the junction kept 10 bases outside the gene matches. The CDR3 reads CASSPTTGVLYNEQFF. The DNA for the CDR3 is TGTGCCAGCAGCCCCACGACAGGGGTCCTTTACAATGAGCAGTTCTTC.

Written as DNA, the CDR3 is TGTGCCAGTAGTATAGGGACTAAGTTGGGTATGGAGAATAATTCACCCCTCCACTTT. This translates into CASSIGTKLGMENNSPLHF. The chain combines TRBV19 with TRBJ1-6, with D unresolved. The CDR3 is 19 residues long. Germline assignment: CDR1 LNHDA and CDR2 SQIVND (reference sequence). The V and J ends lost 1 base and 5 bases respectively, with 21 bases between them.

This chain links TRBV19 with TRBJ2-5; TRBD1 might be the D (6 bases). This CDR3 is built from 12 residues. Trimming cost V 4 bases and J 5 bases, with 8 bases left between them. The germline V gene has CDR1 LNHDA and CDR2 SQIVND (reference sequence). Here the CDR3 reads CASSTQGETQYF. For the CDR3, the DNA is TGTGCCAGTAGTACGCAGGGGGAGACCCAGTACTTC.

The chain couples TRBV5-6 to TRBJ2-3, with 10 bases fitting TRBD2. CDR3 length: 16 residues. After removal of 2 bases from V and 3 bases from J, the junction contained 6 bases not matched to a gene. CDR1 is SGHDT and CDR2 is YYEEEE in the germline V gene. The DNA for the CDR3 is TGTGCCAGCAGCTTTGGGCTAGCGGGGGCAACAGATACGCAGTATTTT. This encodes CASSFGLAGATDTQYF.

The chain uses TRBV5-4 and TRBJ1-2; maybe TRBD1 (6 bases). V dropped 4 bases and J dropped 5 bases, with 18 bases sitting between them. The CDR3 has 15 residues. Germline-derived CDR1 and CDR2 are SGHNT and YYREEE (reference sequence). The CDR3 is CASSPDRSTLYGYTF. The CDR3 region has the DNA TGTGCCAGCAGCCCTGACAGGTCGACATTGTATGGCTACACCTTC.